The 9 T cell receptor beta chains listed next were all sequenced from one sample in a study of cytomegalovirus exposure and HLA in healthy donors (TCRdb year 2017). The library was generated by the immunoSEQ multiplex PCR assay. For the multiplex PCR, a mixture combining 60 forward primers for TCR Vbeta segments and 13 reverse primers for TCR Jbeta segments was used. TCRdb's version of the immuneACCESS table is confined to in-frame rearrangements and falls short of the full clone set. An unresolved V gene accounts for under half of the shortfall where checked; the remainder is of unknown origin. For this sample the table gives some 120,000 clones, of which about 73% were detected only once. Roughly 6% of the sample is in the top ten clones. The sequenced sample was PBMCs. Receptors originate from a woman aged 45-65 years in good health and CMV-seropositive.

The chain recombines TRBV6-5 with TRBJ2-1, with TRBD2 matching 7 bases. In germline, CDR1 is MNHEY, CDR2 SVGAGI. V shed 3 bases and J 6 bases; nucleotides not matched to a gene: 8. CDR3 length: 15 amino acids. CDR3 loop: CASSYSLADFNEQFF. CDR3 nucleotide sequence: TGTGCCAGCAGTTATTCCCTAGCGGATTTCAATGAGCAGTTCTTC.

V and J are TRBV2 and TRBJ2-7, with D perhaps matching TRBD1 (7 bases). Germline values: CDR1 SNHLY, CDR2 FYNNEI. The CDR3 contains 14 residues. V lost 4 bases and J lost 5, with 15 bases in between. The CDR3: CASSVQGDSDEQYF. DNA for the CDR3: TGTGCCAGCAGTGTTCAGGGGGACTCGGACGAGCAGTACTTC.

The J gene is TRBJ2-3, the V gene TRBV29-1; 7 bases agree with TRBD1. The V and J ends lost 6 bases and 3 bases, in that order; junction bases with no gene match: 6. The CDR3 sequence is 13 residues long. Germline CDR1 is SQVTM and CDR2 is ANQGSEA. In DNA, the CDR3 is TGCAGCGTAACAGGGGAACTAACAGATACGCAGTATTTT. Translated, it gives CSVTGELTDTQYF.

The chain is built from TRBV11-1 and TRBJ2-1; possible D gene TRBD1, 5 bases. With 7 bases removed from V and 6 bases from J, the gap between germline ends came to 13 bases. Germline CDR1 is SGHAT and CDR2 is FQDESV (reference sequence). The CDR3 is made up of 13 amino acids. This CDR3 reads CASNRERGNEQFF. DNA for the CDR3: TGTGCCAGCAACAGAGAAAGGGGCAATGAGCAGTTCTTC.

This clone came up a few times. The rearrangement links TRBV4-2 to TRBJ1-4, with D uncertain. Germline V gene lookup returns CDR1 LGHNA and CDR2 YNFKEQ. The V end was cut by 7 bases, the J end by 7 bases, with 13 bases between. CDR3 size: 13 residues. The CDR3 is CASTAGRFEKLFF. DNA for the CDR3: TGTGCCAGCACCGCCGGGAGATTTGAAAAACTGTTTTTT.

This chain connects TRBV6-1 to TRBJ2-4, with TRBD2 identical over 14 bases. CDR1 and CDR2 from the germline V gene are MNHNS and SASEGT. The length of the CDR3 is 19 residues. Germline trimming cut 6 bases from V and 6 bases from J; bases unmatched to any gene: 16. The CDR3 sequence is CASSEITGRLAGGRNIQYF. The CDR3 DNA is TGTGCCAGCAGCGAAATTACCGGCAGACTAGCGGGGGGGAGAAACATTCAGTACTTC.

This chain links TRBV18 with TRBJ2-5; D is possibly TRBD1 (6 bases). The germline gives CDR1 KGHSH, CDR2 LQKENI. V lost 3 bases and J 2 bases, leaving 7 bases between the germline ends. The CDR3 extends over 13 amino acids. CDR3 amino acids: CASSPGQQETQYF. CDR3 bases: TGTGCCAGCTCACCCGGACAGCAAGAGACCCAGTACTTC.

The gene calls are TRBV15 and TRBJ2-5; D uncertain. The length of the CDR3 is 12 residues. The germline gives CDR1 LNHNV, CDR2 YYDKDF (reference sequence). V was clipped by 1 base and J by 7 bases, with 7 bases between them. The CDR3 here is CATSRVAGTQYF. The DNA of the CDR3 is TGTGCCACCAGCAGAGTGGCTGGGACCCAGTACTTC.

The chain uses TRBV4-1 and TRBJ1-3; the D gene is possibly TRBD1 (5 bases). The germline V gene encodes CDR1 MGHRA and CDR2 YSYEKL. V was cut by 0 bases and J by 2 bases, with 26 bases left in between. This CDR3 comprises 21 residues. CDR3: CASSQDRPSRTVGGPGNTIYF. In nucleotides, the CDR3 is TGCGCCAGCAGCCAAGATCGCCCATCGCGCACAGTGGGGGGTCCTGGAAACACCATATATTTT.